Ten or more counts support the clone carrying this T cell receptor (beta chain). The antigen is unknown. Time point in this sample: pre-sensitization, week 0. Treatment in this sample: therapeutic diphenylcyclopropenone sensitization with weekly scalp DPC. Per germline, CDR1 MNHEY and CDR2 SMNVEV (reference sequence). The CDR3 totals 15 residues. V shed 4 bases and J 4 bases; nucleotides not matched to a gene: 9. The data belong to a study of human T cells and chemical hapten exposure. General observations from the study: With patch test score, the counts of PT1 expanded TCRs showed a positive correlation.

The library gave individual cDNA molecules unique molecular identifiers. Each CDR3 protein gets one entry after TCRdb re-called the RACE reads with MiXCR. The sample includes under 70,000 distinct CDR3 sequences, around 11% of them seen just once. This sample comprised whole blood, obtained in connection with sensitization to the hapten diphenylcyclopropenone (DPC). This chain uses TRBV27 with TRBJ1-2; 7 bases map to TRBD1. The receptor was isolated from a woman between 35 and 50 years old with alopecia areata. Some clones in this sample may be carry-over from other donors' samples. The CDR3 region is CASSSRTGRGYGYTF. The CDR3 DNA reads TGTGCCAGCAGTTCCCGGACAGGCAGGGGCTATGGCTACACCTTC.